Listed below are T cell receptor beta chains from one sample, sequenced in a study of blood T cell repertoires in COVID-19. The method was immunoSEQ multiplex PCR; TCRdb's version includes in-frame clones alone and lacks a portion of them. Among about 300,000 clones listed, roughly 90% were seen once. The sample taken for sequencing was PBMCs or T cells enriched from blood (not recorded which). The receptors come from a woman aged 45-65 years who had been exposed to COVID-19. Each CDR3 is given with its conserved first and last residue. D genes are given only for firm matches. The listing skips clone size in some rows; elsewhere it reads once, few, many or a size class.

size	V	D	J	DNA	CDR3
NA	TRBV4-1	TRBD2	TRBJ2-1	TGCGCCAGCAGCCGCGGACTAGCGGCTAGCTCCTACAATGAGCAGTTCTTC	CASSRGLAASSYNEQFF
NA	TRBV2	TRBD2	TRBJ2-5	TGTGCCAGCAGTCCGGGACTAGCGGGGGGGCCCGGCCAGTACTTC	CASSPGLAGGPGQYF
NA	TRBV2	TRBD2	TRBJ2-5	TGTGCCAGCTGTTCTAGCGGGGGGTCACAAGAGACCCAGTACTTC	CASCSSGGSQETQYF
NA	TRBV30	TRBD1	TRBJ2-7	TGTGCCTGGGATCCGGGACAGGGGGACCCCGAGCAGTACTTC	CAWDPGQGDPEQYF
once	TRBV9	NA	TRBJ1-6	TGTGCCAGCAGCGTAGGACACAGCTCCTATAATTCACCCCTCCACTTT	CASSVGHSSYNSPLHF
NA	TRBV19	NA	TRBJ1-6	TGTGCCAGTAGTATAGCACAGAACTATTCACCCCTCCACTTT	CASSIAQNYSPLHF
once	TRBV11-3	NA	TRBJ2-3	TGTGCCAGCAGCTTAGGGGCCCGGCGGGCAGATACGCAGTATTTT	CASSLGARRADTQYF
NA	TRBV27	TRBD1	TRBJ2-1	TGTGCCAGCAGTTCCCCGGGACAGGCCCCCTACAATGAGCAGTTCTTC	CASSSPGQAPYNEQFF
NA	TRBV18	NA	TRBJ1-6	TGTGCCAGCTCCCTACAGCAGGGGCATAATTCACCCCTCCACTTT	CASSLQQGHNSPLHF
NA	TRBV7-9	NA	TRBJ1-5	TGTGCCAGCAGCTTGCAGGGGCCTCAGCCCCAGCATTTT	CASSLQGPQPQHF
NA	TRBV30	NA	TRBJ2-5	TGTGCCTGGAAGGCTAGTGGGGAGACCCAGTACTTC	CAWKASGETQYF
NA	TRBV2	TRBD1	TRBJ1-4	TGTGCCAGCAATTTTGCACAGGGGGAAAAACTGTTTTTT	CASNFAQGEKLFF
NA	TRBV11-2	TRBD1	TRBJ1-2	TGTGCCAGCAGCACGGACAGGGACTATGGCTACACCTTC	CASSTDRDYGYTF
NA	TRBV7-8	TRBD2	TRBJ2-1	TGTGCCAGCAGAAGGGGGACTAGCGGGGACCCTACGAGCTCCTACAATGAGCAGTTCTTC	CASRRGTSGDPTSSYNEQFF
NA	TRBV28	NA	TRBJ1-3	TGTGCCAGCAGTTTAGTAGATTCGGGAAACACCATATATTTT	CASSLVDSGNTIYF
NA	TRBV27	NA	TRBJ1-5	TGTGCCAGCAGTTTTATCCCTGACTTAGGTCAGCCCCAGCATTTT	CASSFIPDLGQPQHF
NA	TRBV7-6	NA	TRBJ2-5	TGTGCCAGCAGCTTAGGGGCAGAGACCCAGTACTTC	CASSLGAETQYF
NA	TRBV7-8	TRBD1	TRBJ1-1	TGTGCCAGCAGCATAAGACAGGGGGGGATGAACACTGAAGCTTTCTTT	CASSIRQGGMNTEAFF
NA	TRBV19	NA	TRBJ1-5	TGTGCCAGTAGTATAGGGCTTAAAAATCAGCCCCAGCATTTT	CASSIGLKNQPQHF
NA	TRBV5-1	TRBD1	TRBJ1-4	TGCGCCAGCAGCTCCGACAGGGCGTCTGGTGAAAAACTGTTTTTT	CASSSDRASGEKLFF
NA	TRBV4-1	NA	TRBJ1-2	TGCGCCAGCAGCCAAGAGGCCCCGGGAACTAGTCTTGGCTACACCTTC	CASSQEAPGTSLGYTF
NA	TRBV2	NA	TRBJ2-5	TGTGCCAGCAGTATCCAGGGACAAGTCCAAGAGACCCAGTACTTC	CASSIQGQVQETQYF
NA	TRBV28	NA	TRBJ1-1	TGTGCCAGCAGTTCGGGTTCTGAAGCTTTCTTT	CASSSGSEAFF
NA	TRBV5-8	TRBD1	TRBJ2-7	TGTGCCAGCAGCTTGGCAGGCGGACAGGATTACGAGCAGTACTTC	CASSLAGGQDYEQYF
NA	TRBV5-6	TRBD1	TRBJ1-3	TGTGCCAGCAGCCTGACCCCCACAGGGGACGGAAACACCATATATTTT	CASSLTPTGDGNTIYF
once	TRBV29-1	NA	TRBJ1-1	TGCAGCGTTGGGGGGGTCACTGAAGCTTTCTTT	CSVGGVTEAFF
NA	TRBV18	TRBD1	TRBJ1-1	TGTGCCAGCTCACCGCGATACTCGGGACAGGGAACCTTGAACACTGAAGCTTTCTTT	CASSPRYSGQGTLNTEAFF
NA	TRBV7-2	NA	TRBJ1-2	TGTGCCAGCAGCCCCGGGTCGTGGTATGGCTACACCTTC	CASSPGSWYGYTF
NA	TRBV19	TRBD1	TRBJ2-6	TGTGCCAGTAGTTCGGACAGGGGGCAGATTAATGCTGGGGCCAACGTCCTGACTTTC	CASSSDRGQINAGANVLTF
NA	TRBV6-5	TRBD2	TRBJ2-7	TGTGCCAGCAGTTACTCATCGGGGGGGCCGAACTACGAGCAGTACTTC	CASSYSSGGPNYEQYF
NA	TRBV5-1	NA	TRBJ2-5	TGCGCCAGCAGCTTGAGTAGCGATGAGACCCAGTACTTC	CASSLSSDETQYF
NA	TRBV25-1	NA	TRBJ1-2	TGTGCCAGCAGCGCAGGGACGGGAGAGGGCTACACCTTC	CASSAGTGEGYTF
NA	TRBV5-1	NA	TRBJ1-3	TGCGCCAGCAGCTTGGAGCCAGGCCGGAACACCATATATTTT	CASSLEPGRNTIYF
NA	TRBV13	TRBD1	TRBJ2-1	TGTGCCAGCAACAGGGGGAACCCATACAATGAGCAGTTCTTC	CASNRGNPYNEQFF
NA	TRBV6-5	NA	TRBJ2-7	TGTGCCAGCAGTTACGGACAGATGATTTCCTACGAGCAGTACTTC	CASSYGQMISYEQYF
few	TRBV4-2	NA	TRBJ1-2	TGTGCCAGCAGCCACATAAGGGGAACAAATAACTATGGCTACACCTTC	CASSHIRGTNNYGYTF
NA	TRBV29-1	NA	TRBJ2-7	TGCAGCGTTGAAGATTTGGGGGCCGAGCAGTACTTC	CSVEDLGAEQYF
NA	TRBV28	TRBD1	TRBJ1-2	TGTGCCAGCAGTGTTGGACAGGCCAAATATGGCTACACCTTC	CASSVGQAKYGYTF
NA	TRBV28	TRBD1	TRBJ1-3	TGTGCCAGCAGACAGGGGGGGACTGGAAACACCATATATTTT	CASRQGGTGNTIYF
NA	TRBV19	NA	TRBJ1-6	TGTGCCAGTAGTACCTCTCACACGGGTGTTCGCTCACCCCTCCACTTT	CASSTSHTGVRSPLHF
NA	TRBV14	NA	TRBJ2-7	TGTGCCAGCACCCCTGTCGGGGGAGGCGAGCAGTACTTC	CASTPVGGGEQYF
NA	TRBV5-6	TRBD1	TRBJ1-6	TGTGCCAGCAGCTTTCCACAGGGGCTAGGGGGATCACCCCTCCACTTT	CASSFPQGLGGSPLHF
NA	TRBV18	TRBD1	TRBJ1-2	TGTGCCAGCTCACCAGGGGACAGGGGACATGGCTACACCTTC	CASSPGDRGHGYTF